The sequence of this T cell receptor (beta chain) was determined in a study of response to subunit inactivated influenza vaccine. TCRdb analysed the RT-PCR reads with MiXCR anew, one entry per CDR3 protein. The sample records about 570,000 distinct CDR3 sequences, about 11% being singletons. This clonotype was seen ten or more times. These data are also associated with another study on T cells expressing NK-cell markers. In that study: TCR beta cDNA was made by 5'RACE template switching with UMIs. In a handful of donors, dominant CD3+CD56+NKG2C+ clonotypes ranked among the top 10 CD8+ clonotypes. HCMV specificity of the expanded NKG2C+ T cell clones stayed unclear.

The clonotype was recovered from a man aged 45-60 years who received an inactivated influenza vaccine. Sequenced here: PBMCs from blood, sampled on the day of vaccination.

The CDR3 coding sequence is TGCAGCGTTGAAGGGCTAGCGGGAGGAGGTGGTGAGCAGTTCTTC. This encodes CSVEGLAGGGGEQFF. The V gene is TRBV29-1, the J gene TRBJ2-1; 11 bases fit TRBD2. CDR1 and CDR2 (germline): SQVTM, ANQGSEA. This CDR3 region has 15 residues. V dropped 1 base and J dropped 9; count of bases not matched to a gene: 8.